These 5 T cell receptor beta chains share one sample of origin, sequenced in a study of Ad26.COV2.S vaccination and SARS-CoV-2 variants. Sequencing was performed with immunoSEQ multiplex PCR; in TCRdb, only in-frame clones are kept and a portion is missing. The sample has under 550,000 clones; around 89% are singletons. Treatment denoted: around 19 received Ad26.COV2.S at low or high dose, single or two shots; several received placebo; per-sample allocation not given. Day 63 following the first vaccine or placebo injection was when the samples were taken. Sequenced material: peripheral blood, taken in a trial of Ad26.COV2.S vaccine versus placebo. The receptors shown here come from a person aged 18-60 years who received the Ad26.COV2.S COVID-19 vaccine or a placebo.

The chain has TRBV7-2 and TRBJ2-5; D is undetermined. Between the trimmed V and J ends, which lost 1 base and 1 base, there was a span of 7 bases. The length of the CDR3 is 14 residues. Germline lookup yields CDR1 SGHTA and CDR2 FQGNSA. CDR3 DNA sequence: TGTGCCAGCAGCTTAGTGGCCAGCCAAGAGACCCAGTACTTC. It yields the protein CASSLVASQETQYF. The full variable domain, in which reference TRBV7-2 and TRBJ2-5 provide the parts outside the CDR3, is GAGVSQSPSNKVTEKGKDVELRCDPISGHTALYWYRQSLGQGLEFLIYFQGNSAPDKSGLPSDRFSAERTGGSVSTLTIQRTQQEDSAVYLCASSLVASQETQYFGPGTRLLVL.

The gene calls are TRBV4-3 and TRBJ1-1; possible D gene TRBD1, 5 bases. Germline CDR1 and CDR2: LGHNA and YSLEER. Trimming pared 1 base from V and 3 bases from J, leaving 9 bases between. This CDR3 region has 14 residues. The CDR3 DNA reads TGCGCCAGCAGCCAAGCGCAGGGAGACACTGAAGCTTTCTTT. It codes for CASSQAQGDTEAFF.

The chain uses TRBV11-3 and TRBJ2-7, with 7 bases that match TRBD1. V shed 3 bases, J shed 3 bases, and the junction held 5 bases outside the gene matches. CDR3 size: 14 residues. The germline V gene encodes CDR1 SGHNT and CDR2 YENEEA. CDR3 DNA: TGTGCCAGCAGCTTGAAAACAGGGGACTACGAGCAGTACTTC. Its translation is CASSLKTGDYEQYF. Looking up the rest from reference TRBV11-3 and TRBJ2-7 gives the full variable domain: EAGVVQSPRYKIIEKKQPVAFWCNPISGHNTLYWYLQNLGQGPELLIRYENEEAVDDSQLPKDRFSAERLKGVDSTLKIQPAELGDSAVYLCASSLKTGDYEQYFGPGTRLTVT.

The gene calls are TRBV2 and TRBJ2-1; 7 bases match TRBD1. Germline loops: CDR1 SNHLY, CDR2 FYNNEI. The CDR3 is 16 amino acids. Unmatched junction bases numbered 16, after V lost 7 bases and J lost 7 bases. CDR3 DNA sequence: TGTGCCAGCACCCATCCCGGAACAGGGGTGGGAAATGAGCAGTTCTTC. Translation: CASTHPGTGVGNEQFF.

The J gene is TRBJ1-1, the V gene TRBV20-1, with 9 nucleotides matching TRBD1. Trimming removed 3 bases from V and 2 bases from J; junction bases left unmatched: 13. In germline, CDR1 is DFQATT, CDR2 SNEGSKA (reference sequence). The CDR3 has 17 amino acids. The CDR3 sequence: CSASMLGQGMTNTEAFF. The CDR3, as DNA: TGCAGTGCTAGTATGTTGGGACAGGGAATGACAAACACTGAAGCTTTCTTT.